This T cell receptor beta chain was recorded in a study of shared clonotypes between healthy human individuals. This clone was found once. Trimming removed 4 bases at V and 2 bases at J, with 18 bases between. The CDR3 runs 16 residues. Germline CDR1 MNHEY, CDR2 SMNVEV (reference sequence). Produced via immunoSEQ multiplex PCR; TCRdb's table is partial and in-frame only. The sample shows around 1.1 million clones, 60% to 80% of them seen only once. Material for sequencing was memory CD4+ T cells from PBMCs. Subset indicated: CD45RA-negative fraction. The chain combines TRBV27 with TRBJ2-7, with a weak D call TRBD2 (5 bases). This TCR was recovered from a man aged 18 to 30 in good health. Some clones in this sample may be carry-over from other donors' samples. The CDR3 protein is CASSSIVASRPYEQYF. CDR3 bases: TGTGCCAGCAGTTCAATTGTAGCGTCCCGCCCCTACGAGCAGTACTTC.